The T cell receptor beta chain under discussion was sequenced for a study of blood T cells in healthy people across ages. With V trimmed by 5 bases and J by 1 base, 9 bases remained unmatched. The length of the CDR3 is 16 residues. CDR1 and CDR2 from the germline V gene are DFQATT and SNEGSKA (reference sequence). A second roughly 6 to 12 cycle PCR used barcoded and J-beta primers. TCRdb re-analysed the 5' RACE reads in MiXCR, keeping a single row per CDR3 protein. The data contain more than 500,000 distinct CDR3 sequences, about 26% of them singletons. Sequencing was carried out using blood. V usage is TRBV20-1 and J usage is TRBJ2-5, with TRBD2 matching 11 bases. The sequence came from a woman in her 70s in good health. The CDR3 protein is CSAALRLAGIQETQYF. In nucleotides, the CDR3 is TGCAGTGCTGCCCTCCGACTAGCGGGGATCCAAGAGACCCAGTACTTC.